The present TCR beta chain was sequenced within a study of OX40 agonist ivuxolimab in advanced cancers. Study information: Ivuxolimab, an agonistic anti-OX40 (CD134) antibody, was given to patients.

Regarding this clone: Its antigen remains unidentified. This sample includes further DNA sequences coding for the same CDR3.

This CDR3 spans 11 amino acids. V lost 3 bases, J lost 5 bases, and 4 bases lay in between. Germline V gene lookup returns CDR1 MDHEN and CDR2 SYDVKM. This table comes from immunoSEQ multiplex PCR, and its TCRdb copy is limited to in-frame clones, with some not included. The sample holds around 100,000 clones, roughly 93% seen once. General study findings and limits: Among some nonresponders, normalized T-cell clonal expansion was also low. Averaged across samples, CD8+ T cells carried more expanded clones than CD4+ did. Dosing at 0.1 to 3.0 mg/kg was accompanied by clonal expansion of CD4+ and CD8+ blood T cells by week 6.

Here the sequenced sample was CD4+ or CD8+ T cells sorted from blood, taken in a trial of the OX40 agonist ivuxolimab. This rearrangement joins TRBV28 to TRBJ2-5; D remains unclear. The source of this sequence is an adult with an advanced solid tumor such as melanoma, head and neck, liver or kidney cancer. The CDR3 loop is CASSLQETQYF. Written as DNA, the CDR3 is TGTGCCAGCAGTTTGCAGGAGACCCAGTACTTC.